This is a list of T cell receptor beta chains from one sample in a study of cytomegalovirus exposure and HLA in healthy donors. TCRdb's table, derived via immunoSEQ multiplex PCR, lists solely in-frame clones and lacks some. The repertoire has some 200,000 clones, around 84% of them found once; the top ten carry approximately 1.5%. Material for sequencing was PBMCs. The receptor set was obtained from a woman younger than 35 in good health and CMV-seronegative. Each CDR3 is given with its conserved first and last residue. The D gene is left open where the match is weak. Some rows mark clone size as missing; the rest say once, few, many or name a class of expanded clone.

v_gene	d_gene	j_gene	abundance	CDR3aa	CDR3nt
TRBV11-2	TRBD1	TRBJ1-1	once	CASSPTPGQGPSEAFF	TGTGCCAGCAGCCCGACCCCCGGACAGGGACCCTCGGAAGCTTTCTTT
TRBV4-3	TRBD1	TRBJ2-7	.	CASSQGTNRGSSEQYF	TGCGCCAGCAGCCAAGGGACAAACAGGGGTTCTTCCGAGCAGTACTTC
TRBV6-5	TRBD1	TRBJ2-7	once	CASSSLGTGNHYEQYF	TGTGCCAGCAGTTCGCTCGGGACAGGGAACCACTACGAGCAGTACTTC
TRBV6-6	TRBD1	TRBJ1-6	.	CASSTPGQPINSPLHF	TGTGCCAGCAGTACTCCGGGACAGCCTATCAATTCACCCCTCCACTTT
TRBV5-4	TRBD1	TRBJ1-2	.	CASSTGQAESYTF	TGTGCCAGCAGCACCGGACAGGCAGAAAGCTACACCTTC
TRBV7-9	.	TRBJ1-6	.	CASSLSGKGNSPLHF	TGTGCCAGCAGCTTGTCCGGGAAGGGTAATTCACCCCTCCACTTT
TRBV29-1	TRBD1	TRBJ1-2	.	CSGQGAHYGYTF	TGCAGCGGACAGGGGGCCCACTATGGCTACACCTTC
TRBV27	TRBD1	TRBJ1-2	.	CASSLSRGLGYGYTF	TGTGCCAGCAGTTTATCGAGGGGGCTTGGCTATGGCTACACCTTC
TRBV2	TRBD1	TRBJ1-4	.	CASSTQPGQRNEKLFF	TGTGCCAGCAGTACACAACCGGGACAGCGTAATGAAAAACTGTTTTTT
TRBV18	.	TRBJ2-1	.	CATTPWGDNEQFF	TGTGCCACTACGCCCTGGGGGGACAATGAGCAGTTCTTC
TRBV28	TRBD1	TRBJ2-7	.	CASSPPDRDLYEQYF	TGTGCCAGCAGCCCACCCGACAGGGACCTCTACGAGCAGTACTTC
TRBV19	.	TRBJ1-5	.	CASSITGYSNQPQHF	TGTGCCAGTAGTATAACAGGATATAGCAATCAGCCCCAGCATTTT
TRBV4-3	.	TRBJ2-7	.	CASSQGRGAYEQYF	TGCGCCAGCAGCCAAGGACGGGGTGCCTACGAGCAGTACTTC
TRBV28	TRBD1	TRBJ1-1	.	CASSLSGTGSGEAFF	TGTGCCAGCAGTTTATCTGGGACAGGCTCCGGTGAAGCTTTCTTT
TRBV4-1	TRBD2	TRBJ2-7	.	CASSHQSGAPSYEQYF	TGCGCCAGCAGCCACCAAAGCGGGGCACCCTCCTACGAGCAGTACTTC
TRBV30	TRBD2	TRBJ2-7	.	CAWTSTSGADEQYF	TGTGCCTGGACCTCAACTAGCGGGGCGGACGAGCAGTACTTC
TRBV11-3	TRBD1	TRBJ2-5	.	CASSSYIGTEKETQYF	TGTGCCAGCAGCTCGTATATCGGGACAGAAAAAGAGACCCAGTACTTC
TRBV7-9	.	TRBJ2-3	.	CASSPPASDTQYF	TGTGCCAGCAGCCCCCCCGCGTCAGATACGCAGTATTTT
TRBV7-2	TRBD2	TRBJ2-2	.	CASSQNGGAAIGELFF	TGTGCCAGCAGCCAGAACGGGGGGGCAGCAATCGGGGAGCTGTTTTTT
TRBV27	.	TRBJ2-7	.	CASSPIPGPTYEQYF	TGTGCCAGCAGTCCCATTCCGGGTCCTACTTACGAGCAGTACTTC
TRBV30	TRBD1	TRBJ2-7	.	CAWGTGSYEQYF	TGTGCCTGGGGGACAGGGTCCTACGAGCAGTACTTC
TRBV4-2	TRBD1	TRBJ2-7	few	CASSLSTGGIYEQYF	TGTGCCAGCAGCCTTAGTACAGGGGGAATCTACGAGCAGTACTTC
TRBV28	TRBD1	TRBJ1-5	.	CASSPQGARNQPQHF	TGTGCCAGCAGCCCACAGGGGGCAAGAAATCAGCCCCAGCATTTT
TRBV19	TRBD1	TRBJ1-4	few	CASSRDRRANEKLFF	TGTGCCAGTAGTAGGGACAGGCGTGCTAATGAAAAACTGTTTTTT
TRBV7-2	.	TRBJ1-2	once	CASSLGAGRSYGYTF	TGTGCCAGCAGCTTAGGGGCAGGGCGGAGCTATGGCTACACCTTC
TRBV27	.	TRBJ2-5	.	CASSWGVTETQYF	TGTGCCAGCAGCTGGGGGGTCACTGAGACCCAGTACTTC
TRBV9	.	TRBJ1-5	.	CASSVAGENQPQHF	TGTGCCAGCAGCGTAGCCGGGGAAAATCAGCCCCAGCATTTT
TRBV5-3	.	TRBJ2-3	.	CARSAGQRTDTQYF	TGTGCCAGAAGCGCGGGACAGCGCACAGATACGCAGTATTTT
TRBV7-6	TRBD1	TRBJ2-7	.	CASSLVDRQGPYEQYF	TGTGCCAGCAGCTTAGTAGACAGACAGGGCCCCTACGAGCAGTACTTC
TRBV5-1	.	TRBJ2-2	.	CASSITTTLTNTGELFF	TGCGCCAGCAGCATTACGACAACCCTTACGAACACCGGGGAGCTGTTTTTT
TRBV2	TRBD2	TRBJ2-7	.	CASSPGLAVVEQYF	TGTGCCAGCAGTCCCGGACTAGCGGTAGTCGAGCAGTACTTC